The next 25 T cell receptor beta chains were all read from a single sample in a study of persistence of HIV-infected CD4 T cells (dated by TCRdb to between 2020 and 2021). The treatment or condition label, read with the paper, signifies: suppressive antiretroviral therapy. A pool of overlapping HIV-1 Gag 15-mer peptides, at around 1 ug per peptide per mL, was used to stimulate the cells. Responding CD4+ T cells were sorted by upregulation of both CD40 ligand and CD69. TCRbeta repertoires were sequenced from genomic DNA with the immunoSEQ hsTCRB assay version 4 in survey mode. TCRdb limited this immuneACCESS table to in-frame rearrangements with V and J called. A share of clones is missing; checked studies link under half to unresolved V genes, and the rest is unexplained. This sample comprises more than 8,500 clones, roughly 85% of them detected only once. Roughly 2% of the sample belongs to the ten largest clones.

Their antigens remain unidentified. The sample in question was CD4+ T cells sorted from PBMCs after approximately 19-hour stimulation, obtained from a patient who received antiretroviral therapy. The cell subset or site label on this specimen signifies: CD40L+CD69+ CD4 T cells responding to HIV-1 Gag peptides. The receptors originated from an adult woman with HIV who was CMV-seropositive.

CDR3 residues: CASSPGGPGTEAFF. Here the CDR3 DNA reads TGCGCCAGCAGCCCAGGGGGGCCCGGCACTGAAGCTTTCTTT. The chain is built from TRBV5-1 and TRBJ1-1; 7 bases agree with TRBD1. V lost 4 bases and J lost 4; bases outside the gene matches: 7. The CDR3 is 14 amino acids. Per germline, CDR1 SGHRS and CDR2 YFSETQ. The entire variable domain, with the rest obtained from reference TRBV5-1 and TRBJ1-1, is as follows: KAGVTQTPRYLIKTRGQQVTLSCSPISGHRSVSWYQQTPGQGLQFLFEYFSETQRNKGNFPGRFSGRQFSNSRSEMNVSTLELGDSALYLCASSPGGPGTEAFFGQGTRLTVV.

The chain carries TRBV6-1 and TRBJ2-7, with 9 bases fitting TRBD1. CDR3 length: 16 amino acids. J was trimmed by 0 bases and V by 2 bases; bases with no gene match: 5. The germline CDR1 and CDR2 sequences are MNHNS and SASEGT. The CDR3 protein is CASSEQRTGVSYEQYF. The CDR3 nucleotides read TGTGCCAGCAGTGAACAAAGGACAGGGGTCTCCTACGAGCAGTACTTC.

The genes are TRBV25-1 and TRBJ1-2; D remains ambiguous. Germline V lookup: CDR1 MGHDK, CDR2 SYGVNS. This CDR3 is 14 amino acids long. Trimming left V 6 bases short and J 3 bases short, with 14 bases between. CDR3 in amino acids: CASRGFEAYYGYTF. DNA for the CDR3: TGTGCCAGCAGGGGCTTTGAGGCCTACTATGGCTACACCTTC.

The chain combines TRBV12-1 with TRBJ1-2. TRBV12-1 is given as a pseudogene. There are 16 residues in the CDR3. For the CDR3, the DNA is TGTGCCAGCATTCAAACGGAGGCTGTAGCTAACTATGGCTACACCTTC. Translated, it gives CASIQTEAVANYGYTF.

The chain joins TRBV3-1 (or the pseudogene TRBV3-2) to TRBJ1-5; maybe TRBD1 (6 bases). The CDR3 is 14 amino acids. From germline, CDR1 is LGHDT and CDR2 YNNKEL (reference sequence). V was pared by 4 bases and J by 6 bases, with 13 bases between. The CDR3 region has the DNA TGTGCCAGCAGCCGGGGGACACTCGGTCAGCCCCAGCATTTT. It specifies CASSRGTLGQPQHF.

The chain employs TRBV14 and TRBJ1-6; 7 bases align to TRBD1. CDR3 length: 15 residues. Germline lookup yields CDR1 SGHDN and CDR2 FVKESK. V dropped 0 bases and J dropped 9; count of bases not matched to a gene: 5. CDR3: CASSQETGAVSPLHF. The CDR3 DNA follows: TGTGCCAGCAGCCAAGAAACAGGGGCGGTTTCACCCCTCCACTTT.

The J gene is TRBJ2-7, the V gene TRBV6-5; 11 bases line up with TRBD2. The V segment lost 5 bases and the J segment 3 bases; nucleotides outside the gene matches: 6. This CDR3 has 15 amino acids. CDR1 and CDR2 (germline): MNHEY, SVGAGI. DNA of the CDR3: TGTGCCAGCAGTACCGCCGGGACTAGCGGCTACGAGCAGTACTTC. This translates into CASSTAGTSGYEQYF.

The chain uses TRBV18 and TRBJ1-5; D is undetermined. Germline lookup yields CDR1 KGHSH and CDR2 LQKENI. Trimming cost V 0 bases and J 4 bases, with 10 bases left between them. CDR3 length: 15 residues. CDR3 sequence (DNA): TGTGCCAGCTCACCACCGAATTTCCAGAATCAGCCCCAGCATTTT. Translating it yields CASSPPNFQNQPQHF.

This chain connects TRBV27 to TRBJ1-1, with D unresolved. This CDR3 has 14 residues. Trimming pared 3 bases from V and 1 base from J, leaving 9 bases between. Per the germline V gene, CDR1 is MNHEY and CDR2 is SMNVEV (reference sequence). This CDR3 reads CASSFPTQNTEAFF. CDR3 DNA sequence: TGTGCCAGCAGTTTTCCGACCCAGAACACTGAAGCTTTCTTT.

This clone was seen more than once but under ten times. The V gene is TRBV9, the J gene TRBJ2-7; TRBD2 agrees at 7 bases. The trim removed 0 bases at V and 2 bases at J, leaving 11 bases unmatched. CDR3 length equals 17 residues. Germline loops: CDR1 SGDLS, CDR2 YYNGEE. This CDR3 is CASSVGPFRGSTYEQYF. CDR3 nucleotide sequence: TGTGCCAGCAGCGTAGGCCCCTTTCGCGGGAGTACCTACGAGCAGTACTTC.

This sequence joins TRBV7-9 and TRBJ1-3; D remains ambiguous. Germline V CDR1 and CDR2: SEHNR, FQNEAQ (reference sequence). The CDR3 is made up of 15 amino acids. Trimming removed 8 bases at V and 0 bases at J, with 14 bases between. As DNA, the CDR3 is TGTGCCAGCTCGCGCCTGTTGGACTCTGGAAACACCATATATTTT. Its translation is CASSRLLDSGNTIYF.

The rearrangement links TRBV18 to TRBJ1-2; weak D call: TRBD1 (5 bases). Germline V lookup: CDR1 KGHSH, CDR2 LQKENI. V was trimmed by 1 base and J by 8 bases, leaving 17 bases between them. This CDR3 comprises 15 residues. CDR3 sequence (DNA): TGTGCCAGCTCACCACAAAGAGGGGCCCATTGGGGCTACACCTTC. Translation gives CASSPQRGAHWGYTF. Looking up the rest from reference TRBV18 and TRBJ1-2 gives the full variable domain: NAGVMQNPRHLVRRRGQEARLRCSPMKGHSHVYWYRQLPEEGLKFMVYLQKENIIDESGMPKERFSAEFPKEGPSILRIQQVVRGDSAAYFCASSPQRGAHWGYTFGSGTRLTVV.

The CDR3 DNA is TGTGCCACCTCCCGCCCAGGGGACAATGAGCAGTTCTTC. It yields the protein CATSRPGDNEQFF. The rearrangement uses TRBV24-1 and TRBJ2-1, with D possibly matching TRBD1 (6 bases). V was clipped by 9 bases and J by 5 bases, with 13 bases between them. Per germline, CDR1 KGHDR and CDR2 SFDVKD. CDR3 size: 13 residues.

The CDR3 bases are TGTGCCAGCACCAAATCACCCGGCAGGGGGAGACTAGCCAAAAACATTCAGTACTTC. Its protein product is CASTKSPGRGRLAKNIQYF. The rearrangement uses TRBV7-8 and TRBJ2-4; 7 nucleotides agree with TRBD1. Germline trimming cut 7 bases from V and 0 bases from J; bases unmatched to any gene: 18. This CDR3 region has 19 residues. Germline V gene sequence: CDR1 SGHVS, CDR2 FQNEAQ.

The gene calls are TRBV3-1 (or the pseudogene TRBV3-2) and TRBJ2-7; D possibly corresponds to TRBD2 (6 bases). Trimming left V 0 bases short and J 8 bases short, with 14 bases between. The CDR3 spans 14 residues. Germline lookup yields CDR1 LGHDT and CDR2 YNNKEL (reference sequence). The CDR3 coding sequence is TGTGCCAGCAGCCAAGATGTCCGGGGGAATAAGCAGTACTTC. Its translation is CASSQDVRGNKQYF.

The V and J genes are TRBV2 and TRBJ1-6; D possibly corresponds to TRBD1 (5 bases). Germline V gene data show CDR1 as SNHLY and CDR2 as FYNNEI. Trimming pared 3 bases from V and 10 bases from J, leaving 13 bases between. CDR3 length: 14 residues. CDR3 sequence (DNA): TGTGCCAGCAGTGATCAGGTCAGACAGTCACCCCTCCACTTT. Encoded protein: CASSDQVRQSPLHF.

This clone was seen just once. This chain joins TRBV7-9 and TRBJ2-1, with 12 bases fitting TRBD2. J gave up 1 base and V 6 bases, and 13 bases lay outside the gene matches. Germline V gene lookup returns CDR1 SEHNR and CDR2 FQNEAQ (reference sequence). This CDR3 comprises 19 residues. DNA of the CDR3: TGTGCCAGCAGTCGTACCGGGACTAGCGGGTCTACGTCCTACAATGAGCAGTTCTTC. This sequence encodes CASSRTGTSGSTSYNEQFF.

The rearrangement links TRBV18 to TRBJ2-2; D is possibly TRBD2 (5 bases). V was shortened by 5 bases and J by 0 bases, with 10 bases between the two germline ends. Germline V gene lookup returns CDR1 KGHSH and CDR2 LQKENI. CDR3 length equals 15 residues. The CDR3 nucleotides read TGTGCCAGCTCAACCCGGGGTACGAACACCGGGGAGCTGTTTTTT. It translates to CASSTRGTNTGELFF.

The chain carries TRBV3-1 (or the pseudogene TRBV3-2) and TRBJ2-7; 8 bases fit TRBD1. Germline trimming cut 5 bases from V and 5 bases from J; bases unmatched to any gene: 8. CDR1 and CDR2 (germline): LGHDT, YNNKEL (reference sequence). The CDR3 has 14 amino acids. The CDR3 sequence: CASSVPGQANEQYF. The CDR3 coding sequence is TGTGCCAGCAGCGTACCGGGACAGGCGAACGAGCAGTACTTC.

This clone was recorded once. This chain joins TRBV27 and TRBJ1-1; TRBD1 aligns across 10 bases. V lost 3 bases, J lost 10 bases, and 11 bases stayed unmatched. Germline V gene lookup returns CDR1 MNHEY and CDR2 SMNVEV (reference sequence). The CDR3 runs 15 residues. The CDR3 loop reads CASSFRDRGRGGAFF. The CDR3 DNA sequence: TGTGCCAGCAGTTTCCGGGACAGGGGACGGGGAGGAGCTTTCTTT.

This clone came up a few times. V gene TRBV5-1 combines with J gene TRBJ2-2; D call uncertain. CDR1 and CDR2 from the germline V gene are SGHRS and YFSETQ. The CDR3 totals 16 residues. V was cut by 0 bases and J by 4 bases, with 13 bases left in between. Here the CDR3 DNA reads TGCGCCAGCAGCTTGGAAGTTTTAGGCGCCACCGGGGAGCTGTTTTTT. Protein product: CASSLEVLGATGELFF. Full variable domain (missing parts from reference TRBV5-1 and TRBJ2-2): KAGVTQTPRYLIKTRGQQVTLSCSPISGHRSVSWYQQTPGQGLQFLFEYFSETQRNKGNFPGRFSGRQFSNSRSEMNVSTLELGDSALYLCASSLEVLGATGELFFGEGSRLTVL.

CDR3 bases: TGTGCCAGCAGTTCCGGGACAGGGGGTGAGGCCTACGAGCAGTACTTC. Translating gives CASSSGTGGEAYEQYF. The V and J genes are TRBV6-5 and TRBJ2-7, with 11 bases fitting TRBD1. Looked up from germline, CDR1 is MNHEY and CDR2 is SVGAGI. Trimming took 4 bases from V and 2 from J; bases not matched to a gene: 7. The CDR3 is made up of 16 amino acids.

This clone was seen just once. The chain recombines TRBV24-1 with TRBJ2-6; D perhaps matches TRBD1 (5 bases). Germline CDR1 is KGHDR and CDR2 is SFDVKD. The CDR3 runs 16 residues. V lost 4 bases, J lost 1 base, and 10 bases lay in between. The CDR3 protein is CATSDRRDSGANVLTF. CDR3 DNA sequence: TGTGCCACCAGTGACCGCAGGGATTCTGGGGCCAACGTCCTGACTTTC.

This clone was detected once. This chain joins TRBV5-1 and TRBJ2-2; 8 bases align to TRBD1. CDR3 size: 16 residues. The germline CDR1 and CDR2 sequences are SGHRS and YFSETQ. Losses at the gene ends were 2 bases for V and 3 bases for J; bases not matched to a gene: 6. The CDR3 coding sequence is TGCGCCAGCAGCTTAGGGCCACAGGGGGACACCGGGGAGCTGTTTTTT. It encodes CASSLGPQGDTGELFF.

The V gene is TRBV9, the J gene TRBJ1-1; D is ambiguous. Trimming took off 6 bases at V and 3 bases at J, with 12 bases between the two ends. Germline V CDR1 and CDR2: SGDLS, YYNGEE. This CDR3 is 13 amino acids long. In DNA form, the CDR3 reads TGTGCCAGCACTCCCATTGGGCACACTGAAGCTTTCTTT. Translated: CASTPIGHTEAFF.